These 19 T cell receptor beta chains were sequenced from one sample in a study of cytomegalovirus exposure and HLA in healthy donors. Here immunoSEQ multiplex PCR was the method, and the copy in TCRdb shows in-frame clones only, minus some. The sample records roughly 200,000 clones, about three quarters being singletons. The specimen was PBMCs. These TCRs come from a woman in her 30s in good health and CMV-seronegative.

This clone was counted between two and nine times. V gene TRBV5-5 combines with J gene TRBJ2-2, with 9 nucleotides matching TRBD2. Looked up from germline, CDR1 is SGHKS and CDR2 is YYEKEE (reference sequence). The junction had 5 bases not matched to a gene; V was cut back by 2 bases and J by 6 bases. The length of the CDR3 is 15 residues. The CDR3 nucleotides are TGTGCCAGCAGCTTCATCCTAGCGGGACCCGGGGAGCTGTTTTTT. Protein sequence: CASSFILAGPGELFF.

The gene calls are TRBV7-2 and TRBJ2-5; weak D call: TRBD1 (6 bases). CDR1 and CDR2 from the germline V gene are SGHTA and FQGNSA. CDR3 length equals 13 residues. V was pared by 5 bases and J by 3 bases, with 10 bases between. This chain's CDR3 is CASSIYREETQYF. The CDR3, as DNA: TGTGCCAGCAGCATTTACAGGGAAGAGACCCAGTACTTC.

J is TRBJ1-4 and V is TRBV30; tentative D call: TRBD1 (6 bases). The CDR3 sequence is 14 residues long. Per the germline V gene, CDR1 is GTSNPN and CDR2 is SVGIG (reference sequence). V was pared by 5 bases and J by 0 bases, with 10 bases between. The CDR3 DNA reads as TGTGCCTGGGCCAGGGGATCAACTAATGAAAAACTGTTTTTT. Amino acids: CAWARGSTNEKLFF.

The chain employs TRBV6-1 and TRBJ1-1, with 7 positions matching TRBD1. The germline gives CDR1 MNHNS, CDR2 SASEGT. This CDR3 comprises 14 residues. With 3 bases clipped from V and 4 bases from J, the junction kept 5 bases outside the gene matches. The CDR3 DNA follows: TGTGCCAGCAGTGAGACAGGGTACGGCACTGAAGCTTTCTTT. This sequence encodes CASSETGYGTEAFF.

This chain joins TRBV11-2 and TRBJ1-1, with unresolved D. The germline CDR1 and CDR2 sequences are SGHAT and FQNNGV. The CDR3 has 13 residues. The germline V and J ends were trimmed by 5 bases and 5 bases, with 12 bases remaining between them. CDR3 in amino acids: CASSPKVRTEAFF. CDR3 nucleotide sequence: TGTGCCAGCAGCCCGAAAGTACGGACTGAAGCTTTCTTT.

The V gene is TRBV5-1, the J gene TRBJ2-1; 7 positions match TRBD2. CDR1 SGHRS and CDR2 YFSETQ come from the germline V gene. Losses at the gene ends were 4 bases for V and 2 bases for J; bases not matched to a gene: 9. CDR3 length: 16 amino acids. CDR3 residues: CASSARSGLAYNEQFF. In DNA form, the CDR3 reads TGCGCCAGCAGCGCCAGGTCCGGACTAGCCTACAATGAGCAGTTCTTC.

This chain uses TRBV6-5 with TRBJ2-3; 11 bases fit TRBD2. Germline loops: CDR1 MNHEY, CDR2 SVGAGI. This CDR3 comprises 16 residues. The ends lost 4 bases at V and 0 bases at J; junction bases unmatched: 3. In nucleotides, the CDR3 is TGTGCCAGCAGTTTCCTAGCGGGGGGAAGCACAGATACGCAGTATTTT. This codes for CASSFLAGGSTDTQYF.

The rearrangement uses TRBV2 and TRBJ2-1; D might be TRBD1 (6 bases). V dropped 3 bases and J dropped 9 bases, with 12 bases sitting between them. Germline CDR1 and CDR2: SNHLY and FYNNEI. The CDR3 is 13 residues long. CDR3 DNA: TGTGCCAGCAGTGACAGTCTACAGGGTGAGCAGTTCTTC. Amino acids: CASSDSLQGEQFF.

CDR3 nucleotide sequence: TGTGCCAGCAGCGCAGCGGGAGGGCCAGACAATGAGCAGTTCTTC. Its translation is CASSAAGGPDNEQFF. This sequence joins TRBV9 and TRBJ2-1; 10 nucleotides line up with TRBD2. V dropped 3 bases and J dropped 5; count of bases not matched to a gene: 5. There are 15 residues in the CDR3. CDR1 and CDR2 (germline): SGDLS, YYNGEE.

The V and J genes are TRBV13 and TRBJ2-5; D uncertain. Germline assignment: CDR1 PRHDT and CDR2 FYEKMQ (reference sequence). The CDR3 totals 13 residues. V was trimmed by 3 bases and J by 3 bases, leaving 8 bases between them. The CDR3 sequence: CASSFNGEETQYF. Here the CDR3 DNA reads TGTGCCAGCAGCTTCAACGGAGAAGAGACCCAGTACTTC. The full variable domain, completed using reference TRBV13 and TRBJ2-5, is AAGVIQSPRHLIKEKRETATLKCYPIPRHDTVYWYQQGPGQDPQFLISFYEKMQSDKGSIPDRFSAQQFSDYHSELNMSSLELGDSALYFCASSFNGEETQYFGPGTRLLVL.

The rearrangement joins TRBV11-3 to TRBJ1-1, with D possibly TRBD1 on 5 matching bases. Germline loops: CDR1 SGHNT, CDR2 YENEEA. CDR3 length equals 15 residues. V lost 1 base, J lost 1 base, and 10 bases lay in between. The CDR3 DNA reads as TGTGCCAGCAGCTTAGGGGGGGTCCAGAACACTGAAGCTTTCTTT. Amino acid sequence: CASSLGGVQNTEAFF.

This clone was seen only once. This chain connects TRBV29-1 to TRBJ1-2; no clear D gene. CDR1 and CDR2 from the germline V gene are SQVTM and ANQGSEA. V was clipped by 7 bases and J by 0 bases, with 15 bases between them. The CDR3 contains 14 residues. The CDR3: CSDGSNRANYGYTF. The CDR3, as DNA: TGCAGCGACGGATCTAACAGAGCTAACTATGGCTACACCTTC.

The rearrangement joins TRBV6-1 to TRBJ1-2, with 7 nucleotides matching TRBD1. V dropped 7 bases and J dropped 5; count of bases not matched to a gene: 7. This CDR3 region has 13 residues. Germline CDR1 is MNHNS and CDR2 is SASEGT. CDR3: CASTPDRLYGYTF. CDR3 bases: TGTGCCAGCACCCCGGACAGGCTATATGGCTACACCTTC.

The chain couples TRBV6-5 to TRBJ2-7, with D uncertain. CDR3 length equals 15 residues. CDR1 and CDR2 from the germline V gene are MNHEY and SVGAGI. Trimming pared 4 bases from V and 2 bases from J, leaving 15 bases between. CDR3 sequence reads: CASSSPEAAPYEQYF. CDR3 nucleotides: TGTGCCAGCAGTTCGCCTGAGGCGGCTCCCTACGAGCAGTACTTC.

The CDR3 loop reads CASSQEAGGSNEQFF. DNA for the CDR3: TGTGCCAGCAGCCAGGAAGCCGGGGGAAGCAATGAGCAGTTCTTC. The chain couples TRBV4-2 to TRBJ2-1; D possibly corresponds to TRBD2 (6 bases). Looked up from germline, CDR1 is LGHNA and CDR2 is YNFKEQ. The CDR3 has 15 residues. V was cut by 3 bases and J by 6 bases, with 15 bases left in between.

The chain joins TRBV6-1 to TRBJ1-5; weak D call: TRBD1 (5 bases). V dropped 2 bases and J dropped 2 bases, with 7 bases sitting between them. This CDR3 has 14 residues. The germline gives CDR1 MNHNS, CDR2 SASEGT. This chain's CDR3 is CASSERGGNQPQHF. The DNA of the CDR3 is TGTGCCAGCAGTGAACGGGGGGGCAATCAGCCCCAGCATTTT.

V and J are TRBV15 and TRBJ2-2; possible D gene TRBD1, 5 bases. This CDR3 comprises 14 residues. Germline CDR1 LNHNV, CDR2 YYDKDF (reference sequence). Deletions cut 5 bases from V and 1 base from J, with 8 bases between. CDR3 in amino acids: CATSAQGNTGELFF. CDR3 nucleotide sequence: TGTGCCACCAGCGCTCAGGGGAACACCGGGGAGCTGTTTTTT. The full variable domain, completed using reference TRBV15 and TRBJ2-2, is DAMVIQNPRYQVTQFGKPVTLSCSQTLNHNVMYWYQQKSSQAPKLLFHYYDKDFNNEADTPDNFQSRRPNTSFCFLDIRSPGLGDTAMYLCATSAQGNTGELFFGEGSRLTVL.

The chain employs TRBV7-9 and TRBJ1-3, with 7 bases lining up with TRBD1. J gave up 0 bases and V 5 bases, and 7 bases lay outside the gene matches. The germline V gene has CDR1 SEHNR and CDR2 FQNEAQ (reference sequence). The length of the CDR3 is 16 residues. The CDR3: CASSRSTGRSGNTIYF. For the CDR3, the DNA is TGTGCCAGCAGCAGATCGACAGGGCGCTCTGGAAACACCATATATTTT.

The rearrangement links TRBV4-2 to TRBJ1-3, with 7 bases fitting TRBD1. The V segment lost 3 bases and the J segment 3 bases; nucleotides outside the gene matches: 8. Germline V lookup: CDR1 LGHNA, CDR2 YNFKEQ. The CDR3 covers 16 residues. The CDR3, as DNA: TGTGCCAGCAGCCATGGGGACAGCCGGGGTGGAAACACCATATATTTT. Its protein is CASSHGDSRGGNTIYF.